The rows below give T cell receptor beta chains drawn from one sample of a study of OX40 agonist ivuxolimab in advanced cancers. Some clones are missing from TCRdb's copy, which holds only in-frame ones; the method was immunoSEQ multiplex PCR. Here the sample spans around 140,000 clones, 90% being singletons. The starting material was CD4+ or CD8+ T cells sorted from blood, obtained in a trial of the OX40 agonist ivuxolimab. The origin of the receptors is an adult with an advanced solid tumor such as melanoma, head and neck, liver or kidney cancer. CDR3s include the opening cysteine and the closing phenylalanine or tryptophan. A D gene is named only where the DNA matches it firmly. Rows give clone size only sometimes, using once, few, many, or a class for an expanded clone.

j_gene | v_gene | abundance | d_gene | CDR3nt | CDR3aa
TRBJ1-2 | TRBV6-5 | once | NA | TGTGCCAGCAGGCGGACTGTTGCCTATGGCTACACCTTC | CASRRTVAYGYTF
TRBJ1-2 | TRBV29-1 | NA | NA | TGCAGCGTTGAAGATTTCGGACGGGGCGGACTGAACTATGGCTACACCTTC | CSVEDFGRGGLNYGYTF
TRBJ2-3 | TRBV7-9 | NA | TRBD1 | TGTGCCAGCAGCCGGGGCGGGACAGGGGCTATCACAGATACGCAGTATTTT | CASSRGGTGAITDTQYF
TRBJ2-1 | TRBV5-1 | NA | TRBD1 | TGCGCCAGCAGCAGGGGACAGGGGGTTTACAATGAGCAGTTCTTC | CASSRGQGVYNEQFF
TRBJ2-1 | TRBV27 | NA | NA | TGTGCCAGCTCCCTCCAGCTCTCGACCTACAATGAGCAGTTCTTC | CASSLQLSTYNEQFF
TRBJ1-4 | TRBV12-5 | NA | NA | TGTGCTAGTGGTTTGGGGTCTGCAACTAATGAAAAACTGTTTTTT | CASGLGSATNEKLFF
TRBJ2-2 | TRBV6-5 | NA | NA | TGTGCCAGCAGTTACCCGATCGGGGAGCTGTTTTTT | CASSYPIGELFF
TRBJ1-3 | TRBV9 | NA | NA | TGTGCCAGCAGCGACTTTCGGGGTTTGGGAAACACCATATATTTT | CASSDFRGLGNTIYF
TRBJ2-5 | TRBV6-5 | NA | TRBD1 | TGTGCCAGCAGTTTACAGGGGGACCTACAAGAGACCCAGTACTTC | CASSLQGDLQETQYF
TRBJ2-7 | TRBV6-5 | NA | NA | TGTGCCAGCAGAACTGGACCCGACTCCTACGAGCAGTACTTC | CASRTGPDSYEQYF
TRBJ2-7 | TRBV28 | NA | NA | TGTGCCAGCAGAAGCGTCCACCCCAAACAGGGTATTCGCTCCTACGAGCAGTACTTC | CASRSVHPKQGIRSYEQYF
TRBJ2-1 | TRBV28 | NA | TRBD2 | TGTGCCAGCAGAGTAGCGGGAGGAGGCAATGAGCAGTTCTTC | CASRVAGGGNEQFF
TRBJ2-7 | TRBV5-1 | NA | NA | TGCGCCAGCAGCGATACAGACTACGAGCAGTACTTC | CASSDTDYEQYF
TRBJ2-1 | TRBV2 | NA | NA | TGTGCCAGCAATCCCGGGCCTTACAATGAGCAGTTCTTC | CASNPGPYNEQFF
TRBJ1-5 | TRBV12-5 | NA | NA | TGTGCTAGTGGTTTGGGGGCGTCGGGACAAACACTATATAGCAATCAGCCCCAGCATTTT | CASGLGASGQTLYSNQPQHF
TRBJ2-3 | TRBV28 | NA | NA | TGTGCCAGCAGCACCAACTGGGATACGCAGTATTTT | CASSTNWDTQYF
TRBJ2-7 | TRBV19 | NA | NA | TGTGCCAGTAGCCTCGACAGGACCTACGAGCAGTACTTC | CASSLDRTYEQYF
TRBJ2-3 | TRBV5-1 | few | TRBD1 | TGCGCCAGCAGCTTGGTGGGGACAGGGCTATTAAGGGGCACAGATACGCAGTATTTT | CASSLVGTGLLRGTDTQYF
TRBJ2-1 | TRBV19 | NA | TRBD2 | TGTGCCAGTACGGTGAACAGCGGGGGCTCCTACAATGAGCAGTTCTTC | CASTVNSGGSYNEQFF
TRBJ1-1 | TRBV18 | NA | TRBD1 | TGTGCCAGCTCACTCTACAGGGGTCTGGACACTGAAGCTTTCTTT | CASSLYRGLDTEAFF
TRBJ1-2 | TRBV28 | once | NA | TGTGCCAGCAGTTTACGAGGACGGTCCTATGGCTACACCTTC | CASSLRGRSYGYTF
TRBJ2-2 | TRBV18 | few | NA | TGTGCCAGCTCACCCGGGATGGTTACCGGGGAGCTGTTTTTT | CASSPGMVTGELFF
TRBJ2-5 | TRBV6-1 | NA | NA | TGTGCCAGCAGTGGGCAGACTCAAGAGACCCAGTACTTC | CASSGQTQETQYF
TRBJ2-3 | TRBV5-1 | NA | NA | TGCGCCAGCAGCTTGGAGGCGGGGACAGATACGCAGTATTTT | CASSLEAGTDTQYF
TRBJ1-4 | TRBV7-2 | NA | TRBD1 | TGTGCCAGCAGCTTGGGACAGGTTGCAACTAATGAAAAACTGTTTTTT | CASSLGQVATNEKLFF
TRBJ2-7 | TRBV12-5 | NA | NA | TGTGCTAGTGGCAGGCGAGACGAGCAGTACTTC | CASGRRDEQYF
TRBJ2-6 | TRBV19 | NA | NA | TGTGCCAGTAGTATCATTGAGTCTGGGGCCAACGTCCTGACTTTC | CASSIIESGANVLTF
TRBJ2-7 | TRBV7-3 | NA | TRBD1 | TGTGCCAGCAGCTTATCGGGGACAGCATCTGCCCACGAGCAGTACTTC | CASSLSGTASAHEQYF
TRBJ2-1 | TRBV5-4 | NA | TRBD2 | TGTGCCAGCTTTCTTGGCCCTAGCGGGACCAATGAGCAGTTCTTC | CASFLGPSGTNEQFF
TRBJ2-4 | TRBV28 | once | NA | TGTGCCAGCAAGCGACTACCAGTGGGCGAAAACATTCAGTACTTC | CASKRLPVGENIQYF
TRBJ1-2 | TRBV30 | NA | NA | TGTGCCTGGAGTGTGGGAGAATATGGCTACACCTTC | CAWSVGEYGYTF
TRBJ1-2 | TRBV27 | few | NA | TGTGCCAGCAGTTTCAATTCAGGGCTCTATGGCTACACCTTC | CASSFNSGLYGYTF
TRBJ2-3 | TRBV7-9 | NA | NA | TGTGCCAGCAGAGTCGGGGCAAACACAGATACGCAGTATTTT | CASRVGANTDTQYF
TRBJ2-1 | TRBV6-4 | NA | TRBD2 | TGTGCCAGCAGTCCCGAGACTAGCGGGAGACATGAGCAGTTCTTC | CASSPETSGRHEQFF
TRBJ1-3 | TRBV7-3 | NA | NA | TGTGCCAGCAGCTCAGGACAGGGAAACACCATATATTTT | CASSSGQGNTIYF
TRBJ1-1 | TRBV2 | NA | NA | TGTGCCAGCAGTGAGAACACTCAAGCTTTCTTT | CASSENTQAFF
TRBJ1-1 | TRBV7-9 | NA | NA | TGTGCCAGCGACGGAGGGAAGGAGGGTGAAGCTTTCTTT | CASDGGKEGEAFF
TRBJ2-5 | TRBV10-3 | NA | NA | TGTGCCATCAGTGATCTCGTCAAAGAGACCCAGTACTTC | CAISDLVKETQYF
TRBJ1-2 | TRBV30 | once | TRBD1 | TGTGCCTGGAGTGCTTTCCAAGGGACAGCAGAGGGCTACACCTTC | CAWSAFQGTAEGYTF
TRBJ1-5 | TRBV19 | NA | TRBD1 | TGTGCCAGTAGTAGTGGACAGGGTGGCAATCAGCCCCAGCATTTT | CASSSGQGGNQPQHF
TRBJ1-4 | TRBV28 | NA | NA | TGTGCCAGCAGACCCGTTGGACTTAATGAAAAACTGTTTTTT | CASRPVGLNEKLFF
TRBJ1-5 | TRBV2 | few | NA | TGTGCCAGCAGTCCCGACAGTATAGCCCAGCATTTT | CASSPDSIAQHF
TRBJ2-5 | TRBV28 | NA | NA | TGTGCCAGCAGTTTAATGAAGGGTCCGGAGACCCAGTACTTC | CASSLMKGPETQYF
TRBJ2-3 | TRBV27 | NA | NA | TGTGCCAGCAGTTCCGGGACTCTAGGATTCACAGATACGCAGTATTTT | CASSSGTLGFTDTQYF
TRBJ1-6 | TRBV5-4 | NA | NA | TGTGCCAGCAGCTCTCAGGGAAATCCACCCCTCCACTTT | CASSSQGNPPLHF